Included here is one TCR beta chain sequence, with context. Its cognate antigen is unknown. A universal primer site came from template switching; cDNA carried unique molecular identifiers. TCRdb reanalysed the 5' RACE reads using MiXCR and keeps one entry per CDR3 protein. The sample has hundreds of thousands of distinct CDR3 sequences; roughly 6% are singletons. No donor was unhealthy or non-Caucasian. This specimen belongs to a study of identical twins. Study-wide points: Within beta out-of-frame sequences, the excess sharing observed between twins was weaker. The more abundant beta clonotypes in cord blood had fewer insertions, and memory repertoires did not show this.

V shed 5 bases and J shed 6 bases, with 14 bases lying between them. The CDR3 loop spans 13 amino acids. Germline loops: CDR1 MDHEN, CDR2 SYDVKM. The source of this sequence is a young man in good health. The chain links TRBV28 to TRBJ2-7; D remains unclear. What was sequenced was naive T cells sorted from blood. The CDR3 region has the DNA TGTGCCAGCAGTCCAATCCAGTCCGGCGAGCAGTACTTC. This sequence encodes CASSPIQSGEQYF.